This T cell receptor beta chain was retrieved from a study of blood T cell repertoires in COVID-19. Study-wide background: PBMCs, B-cell-depleted T cells, or T cells provided the cDNA or gDNA that made up the material.

Worth noting for this clone: Other nucleotide sequences from this sample produce the same CDR3.

Sequencing used immunoSEQ multiplex PCR; TCRdb keeps in-frame clones, though not all of them. Counted here are approximately 170,000 clones, 70% to 90% occurring once; the ten biggest clones make up roughly 2%. The sample comprised peripheral blood. The sequence was collected from a man aged 18 to 29 who had recovered from COVID-19.

CDR3 DNA: TGTGCCAGCAGTTATAGAGGAAGCTACGAGCAGTACTTC. Its translation is CASSYRGSYEQYF. The V call is TRBV6-5, the J call TRBJ2-7; D remains ambiguous. Trimming removed 3 bases from V and 3 bases from J, with 9 bases in between. Germline CDR1 and CDR2: MNHEY and SVGAGI. This CDR3 comprises 13 residues.